The 10 T cell receptor beta chains below all came from one sample that was sequenced in a study of blood T cell repertoires in COVID-19. Profiled with immunoSEQ multiplex PCR; TCRdb holds only in-frame clones, not every one. Of over 60,000 clones in the sample, around 84% were seen once. The sequencing sample was made of peripheral blood. The source of these receptors is a human donor in a cohort sampled during active COVID-19.

This clone was detected once. This sequence joins TRBV7-8 and TRBJ1-3; 7 bases are shared with TRBD1. The CDR3 consists of 16 residues. With 3 bases clipped from V and 0 bases from J, the junction kept 5 bases outside the gene matches. The germline gives CDR1 SGHVS, CDR2 FQNEAQ. DNA of the CDR3: TGTGCCAGCAGCTTCGGGACAGCGAGCTCTGGAAACACCATATATTTT. Its protein is CASSFGTASSGNTIYF.

This chain joins TRBV5-1 and TRBJ2-4; 9 nucleotides line up with TRBD1. Germline V gene sequence: CDR1 SGHRS, CDR2 YFSETQ. This CDR3 is 14 amino acids long. After removal of 3 bases from V and 3 bases from J, the junction contained 1 base not matched to a gene. CDR3 region: CASSSGQGKNIQYF. In DNA, the CDR3 is TGCGCCAGCAGCTCGGGACAGGGCAAAAACATTCAGTACTTC.

The J gene is TRBJ1-6, the V gene TRBV16; 9 bases agree with TRBD1. Per germline, CDR1 KGHSY and CDR2 FQNENV. With V trimmed by 5 bases and J by 13 bases, 12 bases remained unmatched. This CDR3 is built from 15 residues. As DNA, the CDR3 is TGTGCCAGCAGCGGACCGGGACAGGGTACAAGGCCCCTCCACTTT. Translated: CASSGPGQGTRPLHF.

The chain links TRBV6-1 to TRBJ1-5; D is possibly TRBD1 (6 bases). V dropped 3 bases and J dropped 6 bases, with 15 bases sitting between them. CDR1 is MNHNS and CDR2 is SASEGT in the germline V gene. This CDR3 region has 15 residues. The CDR3 region is CASSETQGAIQPQHF. CDR3 bases: TGTGCCAGCAGTGAGACACAGGGAGCAATTCAGCCCCAGCATTTT.

In its sample, this clone was seen a few times. The sample has other DNA sequences that encode this CDR3 too. The V call is TRBV15, the J call TRBJ2-7; 12 bases align to TRBD1. This CDR3 region has 15 residues. CDR1 and CDR2 (germline): LNHNV, YYDKDF (reference sequence). The J segment lost 4 bases and the V segment lost 1 base, leaving 2 bases of the junction unmatched. The CDR3 region is CATSRGGQGAYEQYF. The DNA for the CDR3 is TGTGCCACCAGCAGAGGGGGACAGGGGGCTTACGAGCAGTACTTC.

The CDR3 coding sequence is TGTGCCAGTAGCCACATAACATCCTCCTCTGGGGCCAACGTCCTGACTTTC. This encodes CASSHITSSSGANVLTF. The V gene is TRBV19, the J gene TRBJ2-6; D remains ambiguous. The germline V and J ends were trimmed by 6 bases and 0 bases, with 15 bases remaining between them. The CDR3 has 17 residues. The germline CDR1 and CDR2 sequences are LNHDA and SQIVND (reference sequence).

The CDR3 spells CASSLGDTLGNIQYF. DNA for the CDR3: TGTGCCAGCAGCTTAGGGGACACCTTGGGAAACATTCAGTACTTC. This chain joins TRBV11-2 and TRBJ2-4, with D possibly being TRBD1 (6 bases). Germline V gene data show CDR1 as SGHAT and CDR2 as FQNNGV. CDR3 length: 15 residues. V was trimmed by 1 base and J by 6 bases, leaving 13 bases between them. The full variable domain, completed using reference TRBV11-2 and TRBJ2-4, is EAGVAQSPRYKIIEKRQSVAFWCNPISGHATLYWYQQILGQGPKLLIQFQNNGVVDDSQLPKDRFSAERLKGVDSTLKIQPAKLEDSAVYLCASSLGDTLGNIQYFGAGTRLSVL.

This clone was observed a handful of times. The chain is built from TRBV6-5 and TRBJ1-5; D is uncertain. CDR1 and CDR2 (germline): MNHEY, SVGAGI. The CDR3 consists of 14 residues. The ends were cut back, 6 bases at V and 0 bases at J, with 9 bases in the middle. The chain's CDR3 is CASSRTASNQPQHF. CDR3 DNA: TGTGCCAGCAGCAGGACTGCTAGCAATCAGCCCCAGCATTTT.

The chain has TRBV7-8 and TRBJ2-3; 8 positions match TRBD2. This CDR3 comprises 16 residues. V was pared by 5 bases and J by 0 bases, with 7 bases of the junction left unmatched. The V gene's germline CDR1 is SGHVS and CDR2 FQNEAQ. The CDR3 is CASSSGLAQSTDTQYF. CDR3 in DNA: TGTGCCAGCAGCAGTGGACTAGCTCAGAGCACAGATACGCAGTATTTT.

The chain links TRBV5-6 to TRBJ2-5; 10 bases fit TRBD1. In germline, CDR1 is SGHDT, CDR2 YYEEEE. J gave up 3 bases and V 0 bases, and 2 bases lay outside the gene matches. The CDR3 runs to 15 residues. The CDR3 DNA reads as TGTGCCAGCAGCTTGGTGGGACAGGGGAAAGAGACCCAGTACTTC. It yields the protein CASSLVGQGKETQYF. Full variable domain (rest looked up from reference TRBV5-6 and TRBJ2-5): DAGVTQSPTHLIKTRGQQVTLRCSPKSGHDTVSWYQQALGQGPQFIFQYYEEEERQRGNFPDRFSGHQFPNYSSELNVNALLLGDSALYLCASSLVGQGKETQYFGPGTRLLVL.